This T cell receptor (beta chain) was profiled in a study of T cell responses to AZD1222 COVID-19 vaccine. Study-wide findings and caveats: There were vaccine-associated CD4 TCRs across spike, dominant at 160-218 and 743-854. Spike-specific TCR depth and breadth grew after two AZD1222 doses.

This CDR3 comprises 13 residues. CDR1 LNHDA and CDR2 SQIVND come from the germline V gene (reference sequence). V lost 3 bases and J lost 3, with 8 bases in between. Using immunoSEQ multiplex PCR, the repertoire was profiled, and TCRdb retains in-frame clones only, with some absent. The sample holds around 86,000 clones, around 89% seen once. On this clone itself: Its antigen remains unidentified.

The sequences come from peripheral blood, collected on day 0 of AZD1222 vaccination. This receptor was taken from an adult in good health. V gene TRBV19 combines with J gene TRBJ1-1; D is uncertain. The CDR3 here is CASSIKGYTEAFF. The CDR3 nucleotides are TGTGCCAGTAGTATTAAAGGTTACACTGAAGCTTTCTTT.